This T cell receptor beta chain comes out of a study of glioma-infiltrating T cells. Study findings and constraints: CDR3 overlap between tissue and blood was very small. Gliomas, especially low-grade, showed above-expected tissue-blood divergence; non-neoplastic patients showed below.

This clonotype has just a few counts. As yet, its antigen is unknown. Using RNA template, CDR3s of TCR alpha and beta were amplified with iRepertoire arm-PCR. Input was roughly 100-450 ng of tissue mRNA or PBMC total RNA. TCRdb independently ran MiXCR on the multiplex PCR reads; one entry per CDR3 protein. The sample contains more than 20,000 distinct CDR3 sequences, roughly 24% of which appear only once. Trimming took 7 bases from V and 4 from J, leaving 10 bases between them. CDR1 is LGHDT and CDR2 is YNNKEL in the germline V gene (reference sequence). CDR3 size: 12 residues. This chain connects TRBV3-1 to TRBJ1-1, with D unresolved. The sequenced sample consisted of glioma tissue, nonneoplastic brain tissue, or PBMCs (not recorded which). The sequence derives from a human donor with low-grade glioma or glioblastoma, undergoing nonglioma brain surgery, or in good health (not recorded which). The CDR3 region is CASNQKGTEAFF. The CDR3 DNA sequence: TGTGCCAGCAACCAGAAAGGCACTGAAGCTTTCTTT.